This paragraph covers one T cell receptor beta chain sequence. Its specificity is unknown. These data belong to a study of spatial heterogeneity in lung cancer. As for time point: sample taken at primary tumor resection. General study findings and limits: Tumoral mutation counts were tracked by counts of expanded intratumoral alpha and beta TCRs. Estimation of coverage gave values of around 7% for alpha and about 14% for beta chains in tumor T cells.

One entry per CDR3 protein results from TCRdb running MiXCR on the 5' RACE reads. This table has 15,000 or so distinct CDR3 sequences, about 7% appearing once. The sequences come from lung tumor tissue, collected at surgery. The clonotype originates from a male donor with early-stage non-small cell lung cancer.

The CDR3 reads CASRRDPKETQYF. In nucleotides, the CDR3 is TGTGCCAGCAGACGGGATCCCAAAGAGACCCAGTACTTC. This rearrangement joins TRBV6-5 to TRBJ2-5, with a tentative D call TRBD2 (5 bases). CDR3 length: 13 amino acids. Germline lookup yields CDR1 MNHEY and CDR2 SVGAGI. The V gene lost 6 bases and the J gene lost 3 bases, with 11 bases spanning the gap.